This T cell receptor (beta chain) was captured in a study of blood T cell repertoires in COVID-19. On the study more broadly: In each case, the material was cDNA or gDNA derived from T cells, B-cell-depleted T cells, or PBMCs.

TCRdb's table, derived via immunoSEQ multiplex PCR, lists solely in-frame clones and lacks some. The data show tens of thousands of clones, roughly 89% seen once. Germline-derived CDR1 and CDR2 are MNHEY and SVGEGT. The CDR3 contains 16 residues. The V gene end was trimmed by 6 bases and the J gene end by 5 bases; junction bases not matched to a gene: 14. Those enrolled in Seattle joined during active infection and were followed longitudinally afterward. The source material was peripheral blood. This receptor was obtained from a woman aged 60-75 years with COVID-19, enrolled during active disease. The rearrangement uses TRBV6-2 or TRBV6-3 and TRBJ1-1; 8 nucleotides match TRBD1. CDR3: CASSRDRRPGGTEAFF. CDR3 coding DNA: TGTGCCAGCAGCCGGGACAGGCGCCCCGGGGGGACTGAAGCTTTCTTT.